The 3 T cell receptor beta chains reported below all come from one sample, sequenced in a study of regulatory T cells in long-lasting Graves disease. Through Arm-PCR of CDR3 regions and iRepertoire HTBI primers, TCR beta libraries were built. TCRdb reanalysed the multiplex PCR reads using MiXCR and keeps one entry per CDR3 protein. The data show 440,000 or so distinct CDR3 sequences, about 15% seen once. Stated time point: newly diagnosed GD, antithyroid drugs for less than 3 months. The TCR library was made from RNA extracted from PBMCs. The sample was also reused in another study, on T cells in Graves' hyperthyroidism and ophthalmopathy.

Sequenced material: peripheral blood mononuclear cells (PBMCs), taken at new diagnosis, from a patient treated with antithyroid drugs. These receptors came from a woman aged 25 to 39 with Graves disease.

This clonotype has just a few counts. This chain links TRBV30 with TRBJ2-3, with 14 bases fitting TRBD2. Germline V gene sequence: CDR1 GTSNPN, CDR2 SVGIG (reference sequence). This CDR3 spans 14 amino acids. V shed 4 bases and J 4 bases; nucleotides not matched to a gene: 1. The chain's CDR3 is CAWTGLAGADTQYF. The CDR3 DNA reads TGTGCCTGGACGGGACTAGCGGGAGCAGATACGCAGTATTTT.

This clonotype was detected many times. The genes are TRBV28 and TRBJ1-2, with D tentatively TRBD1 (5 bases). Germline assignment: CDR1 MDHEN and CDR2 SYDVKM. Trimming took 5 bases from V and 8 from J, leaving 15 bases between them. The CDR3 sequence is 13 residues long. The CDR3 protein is CASSPALGDGYTF. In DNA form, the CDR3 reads TGTGCCAGCAGTCCCGCGCTCGGGGACGGCTACACCTTC.

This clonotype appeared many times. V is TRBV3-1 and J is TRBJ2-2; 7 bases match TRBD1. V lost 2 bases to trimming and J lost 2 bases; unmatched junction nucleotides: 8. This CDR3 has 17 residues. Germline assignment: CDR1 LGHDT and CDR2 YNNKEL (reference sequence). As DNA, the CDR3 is TGTGCCAGCAGCCAATGGCAGGGGGTCGGCAACACCGGGGAGCTGTTTTTT. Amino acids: CASSQWQGVGNTGELFF.